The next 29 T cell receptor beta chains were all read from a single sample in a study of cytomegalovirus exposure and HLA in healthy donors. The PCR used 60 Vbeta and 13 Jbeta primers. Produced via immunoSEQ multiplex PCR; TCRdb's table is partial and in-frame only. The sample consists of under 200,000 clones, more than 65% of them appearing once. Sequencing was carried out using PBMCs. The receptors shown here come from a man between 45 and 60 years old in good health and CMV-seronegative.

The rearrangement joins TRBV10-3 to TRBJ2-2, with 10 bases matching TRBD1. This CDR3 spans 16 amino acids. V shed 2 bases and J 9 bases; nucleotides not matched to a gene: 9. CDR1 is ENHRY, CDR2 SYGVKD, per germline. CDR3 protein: CAISETGTGDHRELFF. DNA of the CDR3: TGTGCCATCAGTGAGACCGGGACAGGGGACCACCGGGAGCTGTTTTTT.

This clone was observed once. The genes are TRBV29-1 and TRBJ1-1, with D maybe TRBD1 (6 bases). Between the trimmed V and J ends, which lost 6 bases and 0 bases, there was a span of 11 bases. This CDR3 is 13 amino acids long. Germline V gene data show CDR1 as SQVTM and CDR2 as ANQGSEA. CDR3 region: CSVAGTLNTEAFF. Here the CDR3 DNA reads TGCAGCGTGGCCGGGACACTGAACACTGAAGCTTTCTTT.

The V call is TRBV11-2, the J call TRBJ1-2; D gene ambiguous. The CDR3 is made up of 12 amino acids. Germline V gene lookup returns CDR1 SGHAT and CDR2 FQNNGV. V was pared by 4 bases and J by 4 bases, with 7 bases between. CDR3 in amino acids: CASSSRSYGYTF. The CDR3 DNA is TGTGCCAGCAGCTCTAGAAGCTATGGCTACACCTTC. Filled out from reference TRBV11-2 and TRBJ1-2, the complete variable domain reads EAGVAQSPRYKIIEKRQSVAFWCNPISGHATLYWYQQILGQGPKLLIQFQNNGVVDDSQLPKDRFSAERLKGVDSTLKIQPAKLEDSAVYLCASSSRSYGYTFGSGTRLTVV.

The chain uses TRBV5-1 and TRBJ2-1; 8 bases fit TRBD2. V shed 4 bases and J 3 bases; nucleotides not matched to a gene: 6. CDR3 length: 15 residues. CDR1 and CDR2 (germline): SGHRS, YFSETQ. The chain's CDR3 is CASSRGRGDYNEQFF. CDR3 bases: TGCGCCAGCAGCCGTGGGCGGGGGGACTACAATGAGCAGTTCTTC.

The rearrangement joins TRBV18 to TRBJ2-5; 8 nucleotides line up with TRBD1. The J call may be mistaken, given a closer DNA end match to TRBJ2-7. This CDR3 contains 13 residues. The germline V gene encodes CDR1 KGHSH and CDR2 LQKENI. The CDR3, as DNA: TGTGCCAGCTCACCAGGACAGGGTGGCGAGCAGTACTTC. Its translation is CASSPGQGGEQYF.

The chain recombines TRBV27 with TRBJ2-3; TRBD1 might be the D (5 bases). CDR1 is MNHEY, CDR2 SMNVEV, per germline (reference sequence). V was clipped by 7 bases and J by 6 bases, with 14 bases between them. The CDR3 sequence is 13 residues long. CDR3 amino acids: CASKGVGSDTQYF. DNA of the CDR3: TGTGCCAGCAAAGGGGTGGGTTCCGATACGCAGTATTTT.

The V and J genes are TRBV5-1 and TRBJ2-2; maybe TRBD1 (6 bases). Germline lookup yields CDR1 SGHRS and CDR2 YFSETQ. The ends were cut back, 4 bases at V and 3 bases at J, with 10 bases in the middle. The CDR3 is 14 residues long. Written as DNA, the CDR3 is TGCGCCAGCAGCACGGGACACGACACCGGGGAGCTGTTTTTT. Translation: CASSTGHDTGELFF.

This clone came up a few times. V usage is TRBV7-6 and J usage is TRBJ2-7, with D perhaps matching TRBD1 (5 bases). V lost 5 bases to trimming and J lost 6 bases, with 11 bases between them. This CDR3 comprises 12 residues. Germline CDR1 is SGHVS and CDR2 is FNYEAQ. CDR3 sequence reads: CASSPRGSEQYF. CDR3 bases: TGTGCCAGCAGCCCTAGGGGCAGCGAGCAGTACTTC.

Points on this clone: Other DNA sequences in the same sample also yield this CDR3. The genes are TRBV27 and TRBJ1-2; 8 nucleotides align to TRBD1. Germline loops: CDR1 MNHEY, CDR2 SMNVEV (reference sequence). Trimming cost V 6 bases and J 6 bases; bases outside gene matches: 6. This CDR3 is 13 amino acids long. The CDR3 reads CASRPQGAHGYTF. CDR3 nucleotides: TGTGCCAGCAGACCGCAGGGGGCGCATGGCTACACCTTC.

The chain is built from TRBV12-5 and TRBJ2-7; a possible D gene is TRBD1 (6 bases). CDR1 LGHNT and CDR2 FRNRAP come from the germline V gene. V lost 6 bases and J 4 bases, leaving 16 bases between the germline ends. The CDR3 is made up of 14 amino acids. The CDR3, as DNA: TGTGCTAGTGGCCGGACAGACCACCGATACGAGCAGTACTTC. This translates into CASGRTDHRYEQYF.

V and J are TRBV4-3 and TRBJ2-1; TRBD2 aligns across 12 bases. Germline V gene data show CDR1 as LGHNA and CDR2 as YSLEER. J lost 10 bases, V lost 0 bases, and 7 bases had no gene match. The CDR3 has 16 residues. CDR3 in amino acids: CASSQDGLAGGQEQFF. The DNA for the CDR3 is TGCGCCAGCAGCCAAGATGGGCTAGCGGGGGGGCAAGAGCAGTTCTTC.

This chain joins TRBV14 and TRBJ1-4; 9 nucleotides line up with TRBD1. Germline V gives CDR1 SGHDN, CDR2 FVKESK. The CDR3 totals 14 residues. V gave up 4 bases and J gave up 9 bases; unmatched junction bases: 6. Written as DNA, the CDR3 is TGTGCCAGCAGCCCGGACAGGGGTCATCAAAAACTGTTTTTT. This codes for CASSPDRGHQKLFF.

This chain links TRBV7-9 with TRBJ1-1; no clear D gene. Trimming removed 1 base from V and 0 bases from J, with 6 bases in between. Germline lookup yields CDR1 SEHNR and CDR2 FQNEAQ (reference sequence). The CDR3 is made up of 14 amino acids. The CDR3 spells CASSLGALNTEAFF. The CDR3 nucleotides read TGTGCCAGCAGCTTAGGGGCCCTGAACACTGAAGCTTTCTTT.

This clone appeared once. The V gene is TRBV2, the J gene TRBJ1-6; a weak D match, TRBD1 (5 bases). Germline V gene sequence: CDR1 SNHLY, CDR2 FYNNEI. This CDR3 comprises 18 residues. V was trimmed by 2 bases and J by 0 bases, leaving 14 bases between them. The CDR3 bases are TGTGCCAGCAGTGAAAACAGGTTTAAATCCTCCTATAATTCACCCCTCCACTTT. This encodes CASSENRFKSSYNSPLHF.

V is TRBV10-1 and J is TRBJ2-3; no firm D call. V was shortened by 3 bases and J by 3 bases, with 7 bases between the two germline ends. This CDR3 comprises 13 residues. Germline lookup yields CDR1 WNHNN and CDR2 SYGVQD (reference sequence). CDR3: CASSDGRTDTQYF. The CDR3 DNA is TGCGCCAGCAGTGATGGCCGAACAGATACGCAGTATTTT.

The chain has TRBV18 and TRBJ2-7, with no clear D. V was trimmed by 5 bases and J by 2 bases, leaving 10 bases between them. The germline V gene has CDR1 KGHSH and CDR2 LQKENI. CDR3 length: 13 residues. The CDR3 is CASSSRVTYEQYF. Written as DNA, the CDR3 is TGTGCCAGCTCATCCCGGGTTACCTACGAGCAGTACTTC.

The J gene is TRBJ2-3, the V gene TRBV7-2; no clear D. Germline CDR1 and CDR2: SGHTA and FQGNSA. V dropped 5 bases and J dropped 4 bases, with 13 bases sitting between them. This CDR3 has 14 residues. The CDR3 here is CASSLHGVSDTQYF. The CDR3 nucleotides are TGTGCCAGCAGCCTCCATGGAGTTTCAGATACGCAGTATTTT.

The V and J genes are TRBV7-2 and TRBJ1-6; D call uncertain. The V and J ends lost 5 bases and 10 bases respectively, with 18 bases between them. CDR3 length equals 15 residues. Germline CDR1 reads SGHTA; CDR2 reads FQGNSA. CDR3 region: CASSPRGQKGSPLHF. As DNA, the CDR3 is TGTGCCAGCAGCCCGAGAGGTCAGAAAGGCTCACCCCTCCACTTT.

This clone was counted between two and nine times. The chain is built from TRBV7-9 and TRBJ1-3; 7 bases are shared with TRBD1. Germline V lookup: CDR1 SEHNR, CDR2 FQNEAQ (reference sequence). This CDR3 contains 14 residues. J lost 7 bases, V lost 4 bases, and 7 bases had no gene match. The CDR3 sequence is CASSSGQELNTIYF. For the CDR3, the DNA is TGTGCCAGCAGCTCCGGACAGGAACTTAACACCATATATTTT.

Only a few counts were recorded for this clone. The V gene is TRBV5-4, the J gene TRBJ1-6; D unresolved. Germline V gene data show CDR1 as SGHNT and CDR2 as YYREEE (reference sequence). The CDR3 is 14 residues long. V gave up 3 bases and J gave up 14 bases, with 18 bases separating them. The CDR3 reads CASSSPRVPKALHF. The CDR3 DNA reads TGTGCCAGCAGCTCCCCCCGGGTCCCAAAAGCCCTCCACTTT.

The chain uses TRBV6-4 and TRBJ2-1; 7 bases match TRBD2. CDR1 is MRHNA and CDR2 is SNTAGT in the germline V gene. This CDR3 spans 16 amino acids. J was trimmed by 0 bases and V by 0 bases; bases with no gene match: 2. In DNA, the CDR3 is TGTGCCAGCAGTGACTCGGGCGGGAGCTCCTACAATGAGCAGTTCTTC. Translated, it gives CASSDSGGSSYNEQFF.

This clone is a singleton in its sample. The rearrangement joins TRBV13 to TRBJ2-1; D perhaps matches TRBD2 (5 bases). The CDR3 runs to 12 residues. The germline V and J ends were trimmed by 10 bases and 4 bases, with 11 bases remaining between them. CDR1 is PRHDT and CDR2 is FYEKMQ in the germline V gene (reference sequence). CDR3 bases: TGTGCCACCTCTGAGGGTTACAATGAGCAGTTCTTC. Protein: CATSEGYNEQFF.

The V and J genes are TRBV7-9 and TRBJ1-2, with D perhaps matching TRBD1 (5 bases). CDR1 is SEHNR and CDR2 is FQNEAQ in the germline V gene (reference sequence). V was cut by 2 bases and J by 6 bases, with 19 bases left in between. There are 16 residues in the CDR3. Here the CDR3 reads CASSLSRQGSTDGYTF. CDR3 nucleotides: TGTGCCAGCAGCTTATCTCGCCAGGGTAGCACGGATGGCTACACCTTC.

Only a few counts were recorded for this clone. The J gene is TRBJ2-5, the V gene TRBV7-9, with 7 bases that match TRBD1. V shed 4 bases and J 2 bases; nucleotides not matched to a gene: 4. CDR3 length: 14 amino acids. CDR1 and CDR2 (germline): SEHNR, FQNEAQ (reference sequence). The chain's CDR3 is CASSSSGQQETQYF. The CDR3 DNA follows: TGTGCCAGCAGCTCCTCGGGACAGCAAGAGACCCAGTACTTC.

The CDR3 DNA follows: TGTGCCAGCTCACCTTCATTACAGGGCTTGACTTACGAGCAGTACTTC. It is translated as CASSPSLQGLTYEQYF. The chain combines TRBV18 with TRBJ2-7, with TRBD1 as a possible D gene (6 bases). Germline V gives CDR1 KGHSH, CDR2 LQKENI. The CDR3 runs 16 residues. V shed 3 bases and J shed 4 bases, with 19 bases lying between them. The whole variable domain, remainder taken from reference TRBV18 and TRBJ2-7, is NAGVMQNPRHLVRRRGQEARLRCSPMKGHSHVYWYRQLPEEGLKFMVYLQKENIIDESGMPKERFSAEFPKEGPSILRIQQVVRGDSAAYFCASSPSLQGLTYEQYFGPGTRLTVT.

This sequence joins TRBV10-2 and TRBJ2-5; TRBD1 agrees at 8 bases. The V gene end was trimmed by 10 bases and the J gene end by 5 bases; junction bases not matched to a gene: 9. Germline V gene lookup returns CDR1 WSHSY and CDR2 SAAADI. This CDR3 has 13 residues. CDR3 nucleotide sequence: TGCGCCACCATGGGACAGGCCTCGGAGACCCAGTACTTC. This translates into CATMGQASETQYF.

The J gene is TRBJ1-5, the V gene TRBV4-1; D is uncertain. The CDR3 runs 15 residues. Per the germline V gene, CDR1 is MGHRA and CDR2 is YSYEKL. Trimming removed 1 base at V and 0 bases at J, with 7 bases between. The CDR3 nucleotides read TGCGCCAGCAGCCAAGTACGGGGTAGCAATCAGCCCCAGCATTTT. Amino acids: CASSQVRGSNQPQHF.

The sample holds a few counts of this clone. The CDR3 DNA follows: TGTGCCAGTAGCTCTACGGCGGGGGGCCGGAGTGAGCAGTTCTTC. Protein sequence: CASSSTAGGRSEQFF. The V call is TRBV19, the J call TRBJ2-1; 8 bases agree with TRBD2. The V and J ends lost 6 bases and 9 bases, in that order; junction bases with no gene match: 13. CDR1 is LNHDA and CDR2 is SQIVND in the germline V gene (reference sequence). This CDR3 has 15 residues.

The CDR3 sequence: CASRTVQGGTEAFF. The DNA for the CDR3 is TGTGCCAGCCGGACGGTACAGGGGGGCACTGAAGCTTTCTTT. The V call is TRBV2, the J call TRBJ1-1, with 8 bases aligning to TRBD1. Germline loops: CDR1 SNHLY, CDR2 FYNNEI. The ends lost 8 bases at V and 4 bases at J; junction bases unmatched: 9. The length of the CDR3 is 14 residues.